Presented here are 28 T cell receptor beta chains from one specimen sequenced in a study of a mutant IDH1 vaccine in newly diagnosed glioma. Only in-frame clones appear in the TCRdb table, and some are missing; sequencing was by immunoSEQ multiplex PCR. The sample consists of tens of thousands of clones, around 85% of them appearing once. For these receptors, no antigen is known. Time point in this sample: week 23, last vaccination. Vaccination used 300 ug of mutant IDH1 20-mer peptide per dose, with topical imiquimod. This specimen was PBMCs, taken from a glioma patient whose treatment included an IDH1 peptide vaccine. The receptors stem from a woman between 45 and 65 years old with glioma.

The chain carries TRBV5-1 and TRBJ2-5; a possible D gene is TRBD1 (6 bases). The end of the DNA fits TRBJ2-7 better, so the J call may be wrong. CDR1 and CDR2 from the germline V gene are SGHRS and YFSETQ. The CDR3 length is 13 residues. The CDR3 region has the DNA TGCGCCAGCAGCTTGCAGGGGACCTACGAGCAGTACTTC. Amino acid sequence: CASSLQGTYEQYF.

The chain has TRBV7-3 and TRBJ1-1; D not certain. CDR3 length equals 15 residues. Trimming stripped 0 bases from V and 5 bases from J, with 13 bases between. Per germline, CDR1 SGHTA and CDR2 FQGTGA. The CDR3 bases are TGTGCCAGCAGCTTAACAGGTGGGCTGGGGACTGAAGCTTTCTTT. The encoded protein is CASSLTGGLGTEAFF.

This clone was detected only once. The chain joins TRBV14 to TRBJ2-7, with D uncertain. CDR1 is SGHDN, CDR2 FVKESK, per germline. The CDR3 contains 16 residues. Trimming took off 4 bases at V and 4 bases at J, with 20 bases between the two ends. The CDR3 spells CASSRGKRGVRYEQYF. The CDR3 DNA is TGTGCCAGCAGCCGGGGAAAACGTGGGGTTCGTTACGAGCAGTACTTC. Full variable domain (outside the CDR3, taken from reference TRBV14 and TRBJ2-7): EAGVTQFPSHSVIEKGQTVTLRCDPISGHDNLYWYRRVMGKEIKFLLHFVKESKQDESGMPNNRFLAERTGGTYSTLKVQPAELEDSGVYFCASSRGKRGVRYEQYFGPGTRLTVT.

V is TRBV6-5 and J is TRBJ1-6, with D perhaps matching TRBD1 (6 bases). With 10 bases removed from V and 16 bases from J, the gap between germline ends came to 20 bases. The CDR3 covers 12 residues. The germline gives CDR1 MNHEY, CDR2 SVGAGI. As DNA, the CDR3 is TGTGCCACCTCCGGAACCGGGACACTTCTCCACTTT. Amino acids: CATSGTGTLLHF.

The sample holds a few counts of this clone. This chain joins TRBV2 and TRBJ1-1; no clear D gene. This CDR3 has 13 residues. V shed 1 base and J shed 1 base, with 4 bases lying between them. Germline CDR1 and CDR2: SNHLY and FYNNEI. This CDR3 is CASSEDWNTEAFF. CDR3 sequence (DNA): TGTGCCAGCAGTGAAGATTGGAACACTGAAGCTTTCTTT.

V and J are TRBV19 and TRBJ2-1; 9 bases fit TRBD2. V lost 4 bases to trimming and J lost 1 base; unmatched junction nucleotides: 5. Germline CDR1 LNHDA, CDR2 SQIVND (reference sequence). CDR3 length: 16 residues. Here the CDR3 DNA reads TGTGCCAGTAGTAAGGGTAGCGGGAGATCCTACAATGAGCAGTTCTTC. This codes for CASSKGSGRSYNEQFF. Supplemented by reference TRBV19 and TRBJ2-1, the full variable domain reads DGGITQSPKYLFRKEGQNVTLSCEQNLNHDAMYWYRQDPGQGLRLIYYSQIVNDFQKGDIAEGYSVSREKKESFPLTVTSAQKNPTAFYLCASSKGSGRSYNEQFFGPGTRLTVL.

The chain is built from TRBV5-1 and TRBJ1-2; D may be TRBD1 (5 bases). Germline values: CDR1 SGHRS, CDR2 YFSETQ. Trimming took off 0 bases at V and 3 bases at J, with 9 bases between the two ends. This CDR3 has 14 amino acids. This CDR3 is CASSLDRTYYGYTF. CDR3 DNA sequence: TGCGCCAGCAGCTTGGACAGGACATACTATGGCTACACCTTC.

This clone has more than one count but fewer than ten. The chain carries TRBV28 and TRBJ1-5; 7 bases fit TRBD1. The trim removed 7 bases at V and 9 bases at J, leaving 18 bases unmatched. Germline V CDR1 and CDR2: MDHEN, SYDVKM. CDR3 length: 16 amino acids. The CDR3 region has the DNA TGTGCCAGCACTACCTTGAGGGCAGGGGGAACGTGGCCCCAGCATTTT. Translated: CASTTLRAGGTWPQHF.

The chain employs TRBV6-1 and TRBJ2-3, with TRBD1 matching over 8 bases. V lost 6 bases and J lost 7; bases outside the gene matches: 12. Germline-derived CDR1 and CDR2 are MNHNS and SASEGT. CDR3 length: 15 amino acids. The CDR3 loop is CASSLTGAPSNTQYF. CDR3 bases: TGTGCCAGCAGCTTGACAGGGGCCCCGTCAAATACGCAGTATTTT.

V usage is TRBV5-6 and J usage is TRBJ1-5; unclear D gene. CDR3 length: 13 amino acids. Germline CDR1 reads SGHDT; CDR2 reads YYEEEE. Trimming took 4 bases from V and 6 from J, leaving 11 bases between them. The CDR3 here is CASSNSVGQPQHF. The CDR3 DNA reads TGTGCCAGCAGCAACTCAGTAGGTCAGCCCCAGCATTTT.

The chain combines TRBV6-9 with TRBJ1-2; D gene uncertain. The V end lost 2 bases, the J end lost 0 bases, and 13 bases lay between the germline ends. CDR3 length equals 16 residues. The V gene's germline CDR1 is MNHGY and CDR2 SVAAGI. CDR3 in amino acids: CASSYKPTNPNYGYTF. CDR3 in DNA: TGTGCCAGCAGTTATAAGCCTACTAATCCTAACTATGGCTACACCTTC.

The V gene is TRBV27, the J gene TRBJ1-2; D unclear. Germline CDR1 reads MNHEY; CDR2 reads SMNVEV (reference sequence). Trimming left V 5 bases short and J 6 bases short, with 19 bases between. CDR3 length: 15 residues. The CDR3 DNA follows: TGTGCCAGCAGTCATGATCCACAACGGGTGGATGGCTACACCTTC. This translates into CASSHDPQRVDGYTF.

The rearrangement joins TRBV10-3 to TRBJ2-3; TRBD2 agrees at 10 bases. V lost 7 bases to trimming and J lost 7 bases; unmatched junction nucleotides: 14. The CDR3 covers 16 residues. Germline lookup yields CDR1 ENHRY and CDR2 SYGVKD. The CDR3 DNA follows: TGTGCCATCATGGGAACTAGCGGGATGAAGGGGAATACGCAGTATTTT. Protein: CAIMGTSGMKGNTQYF.

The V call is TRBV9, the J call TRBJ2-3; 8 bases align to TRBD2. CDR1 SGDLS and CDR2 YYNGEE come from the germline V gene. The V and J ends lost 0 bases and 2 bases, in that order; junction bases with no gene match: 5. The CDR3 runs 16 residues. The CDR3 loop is CASSVEAGGYTDTQYF. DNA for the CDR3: TGTGCCAGCAGCGTAGAGGCGGGAGGTTACACAGATACGCAGTATTTT.

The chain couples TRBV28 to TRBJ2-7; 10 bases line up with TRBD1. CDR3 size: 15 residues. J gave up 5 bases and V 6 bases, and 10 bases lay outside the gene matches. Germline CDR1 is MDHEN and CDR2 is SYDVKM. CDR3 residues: CASRTPGQGRNEQYF. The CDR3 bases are TGTGCCAGCAGAACTCCGGGACAGGGGCGCAACGAGCAGTACTTC.

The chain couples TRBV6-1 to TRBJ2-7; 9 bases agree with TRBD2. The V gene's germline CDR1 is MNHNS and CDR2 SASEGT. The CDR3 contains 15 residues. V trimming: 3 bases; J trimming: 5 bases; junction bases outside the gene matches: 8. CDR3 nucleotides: TGTGCCAGCAGTGAGGTGGTAGCGGGAGATCACGAGCAGTACTTC. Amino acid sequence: CASSEVVAGDHEQYF.

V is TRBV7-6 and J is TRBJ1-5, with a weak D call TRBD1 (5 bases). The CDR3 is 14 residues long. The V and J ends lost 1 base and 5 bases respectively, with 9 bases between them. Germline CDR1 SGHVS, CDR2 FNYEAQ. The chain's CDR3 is CASSLEGYDQPQHF. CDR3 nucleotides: TGTGCCAGCAGCTTAGAGGGGTACGATCAGCCCCAGCATTTT.

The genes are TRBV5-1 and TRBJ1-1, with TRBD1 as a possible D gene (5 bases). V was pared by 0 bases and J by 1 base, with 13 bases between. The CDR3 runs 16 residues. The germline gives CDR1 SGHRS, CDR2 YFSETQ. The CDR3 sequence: CASSLGEGGQNTEAFF. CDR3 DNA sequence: TGCGCCAGCAGCTTGGGAGAGGGTGGACAGAACACTGAAGCTTTCTTT.

For the CDR3, the DNA is TGTGCCAGCAGCCCCGGACGGGAGAATGAGCAGTTCTTC. Translation: CASSPGRENEQFF. This rearrangement joins TRBV7-9 to TRBJ2-1; a weak D match, TRBD2 (6 bases). Trimming cost V 5 bases and J 7 bases, with 12 bases left between them. Germline CDR1 reads SEHNR; CDR2 reads FQNEAQ (reference sequence). There are 13 residues in the CDR3.

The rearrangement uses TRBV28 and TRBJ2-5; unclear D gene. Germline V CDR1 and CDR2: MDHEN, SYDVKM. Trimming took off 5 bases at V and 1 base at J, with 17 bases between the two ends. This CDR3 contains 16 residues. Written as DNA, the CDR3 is TGTGCCAGCAGTCCCCCCCATTATAGAATCCAAGAGACCCAGTACTTC. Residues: CASSPPHYRIQETQYF.

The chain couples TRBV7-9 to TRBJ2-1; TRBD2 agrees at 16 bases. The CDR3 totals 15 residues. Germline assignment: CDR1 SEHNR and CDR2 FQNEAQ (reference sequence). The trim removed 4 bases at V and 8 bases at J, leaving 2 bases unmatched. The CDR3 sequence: CASSSGLAGGYEQFF. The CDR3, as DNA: TGTGCCAGCAGCTCGGGACTAGCGGGAGGGTATGAGCAGTTCTTC.

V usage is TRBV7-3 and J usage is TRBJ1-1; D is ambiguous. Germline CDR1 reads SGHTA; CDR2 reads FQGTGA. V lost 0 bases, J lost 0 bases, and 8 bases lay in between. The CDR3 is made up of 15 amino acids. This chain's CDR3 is CASSLTPVLNTEAFF. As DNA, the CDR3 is TGTGCCAGCAGCTTAACCCCGGTCTTGAACACTGAAGCTTTCTTT.

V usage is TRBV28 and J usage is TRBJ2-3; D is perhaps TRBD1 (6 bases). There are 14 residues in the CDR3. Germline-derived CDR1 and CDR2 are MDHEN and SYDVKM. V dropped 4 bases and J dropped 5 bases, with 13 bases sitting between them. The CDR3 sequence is CASSSAGVVDTQYF. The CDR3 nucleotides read TGTGCCAGCAGTTCGGCAGGGGTGGTAGATACGCAGTATTTT.

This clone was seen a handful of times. The CDR3 is CASSQGRGGNQPQHF. For the CDR3, the DNA is TGTGCCAGCAGCCAGGGTCGGGGAGGTAACCAGCCCCAGCATTTT. V and J are TRBV4-2 and TRBJ1-5; D not resolved. The germline V gene has CDR1 LGHNA and CDR2 YNFKEQ. CDR3 length: 15 amino acids. Trimming removed 3 bases at V and 7 bases at J, with 16 bases between.

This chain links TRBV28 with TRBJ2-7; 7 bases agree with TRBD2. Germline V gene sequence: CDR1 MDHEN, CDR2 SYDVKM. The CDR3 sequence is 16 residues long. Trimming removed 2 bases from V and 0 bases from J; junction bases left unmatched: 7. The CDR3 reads CASSLKTSAGSYEQYF. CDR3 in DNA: TGTGCCAGCAGTTTAAAAACTAGCGCTGGCTCCTACGAGCAGTACTTC.

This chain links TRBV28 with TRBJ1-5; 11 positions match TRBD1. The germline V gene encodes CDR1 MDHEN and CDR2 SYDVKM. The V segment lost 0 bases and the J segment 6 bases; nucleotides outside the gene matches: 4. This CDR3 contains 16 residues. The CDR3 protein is CASSLWDRGPGQPQHF. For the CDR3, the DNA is TGTGCCAGCAGTTTATGGGACAGGGGGCCGGGTCAGCCCCAGCATTTT.

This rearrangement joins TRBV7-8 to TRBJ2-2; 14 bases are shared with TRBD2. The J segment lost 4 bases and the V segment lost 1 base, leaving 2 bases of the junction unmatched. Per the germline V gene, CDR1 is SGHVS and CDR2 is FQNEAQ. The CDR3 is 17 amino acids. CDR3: CASSLVGLAGATGELFF. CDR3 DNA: TGTGCCAGCAGCTTAGTGGGACTAGCGGGAGCCACCGGGGAGCTGTTTTTT.

This CDR3 is CARASRGGETQYF. DNA of the CDR3: TGTGCCCGAGCGAGCCGCGGGGGAGAGACCCAGTACTTC. The rearrangement joins TRBV30 to TRBJ2-5, with 7 bases that match TRBD2. Trimming took 8 bases from V and 4 from J; bases not matched to a gene: 10. Germline V CDR1 and CDR2: GTSNPN, SVGIG (reference sequence). The CDR3 spans 13 residues.